The 3 T cell receptor beta chains listed next were all sequenced from one sample in a study of T cell responses to AZD1222 COVID-19 vaccine. Only in-frame clones appear in the TCRdb table, and some are missing; sequencing was by immunoSEQ multiplex PCR. Among 110,000 to 150,000 clones listed, 92% were seen once. The sample was peripheral blood, taken on day 0 of AZD1222 vaccination. All receptors derive from an adult in good health.

V is TRBV11-3 and J is TRBJ1-1; D perhaps matches TRBD1 (6 bases). Germline V CDR1 and CDR2: SGHNT, YENEEA. The V gene lost 5 bases and the J gene lost 1 base, with 14 bases spanning the gap. The CDR3 is made up of 15 amino acids. The CDR3 nucleotides read TGTGCCAGCAGCCCGGAGTGGGGGCGGAACACTGAAGCTTTCTTT. It yields the protein CASSPEWGRNTEAFF.

The chain joins TRBV5-5 to TRBJ1-4; TRBD1 aligns across 7 bases. CDR1 is SGHKS and CDR2 is YYEKEE in the germline V gene (reference sequence). V dropped 5 bases and J dropped 10; count of bases not matched to a gene: 5. The CDR3 covers 12 residues. CDR3 region: CASSDRDGKLFF. The CDR3 nucleotides are TGTGCCAGCAGTGACAGGGATGGAAAACTGTTTTTT.

CDR3 protein: CASSQGLADTQYF. The CDR3 DNA reads TGCGCCAGCAGCCAAGGCCTAGCAGATACGCAGTATTTT. V and J are TRBV4-1 and TRBJ2-3; D not certain. This CDR3 contains 13 residues. Looked up from germline, CDR1 is MGHRA and CDR2 is YSYEKL. Trimming left V 1 base short and J 4 bases short, with 6 bases between.